This T cell receptor beta chain emerged from a study of blood T cell repertoires in COVID-19. V lost 7 bases and J lost 2; bases outside the gene matches: 7. The CDR3 totals 14 residues. Germline V gene lookup returns CDR1 LNHDA and CDR2 SQIVND (reference sequence). Measured with immunoSEQ multiplex PCR; TCRdb has only the in-frame clones, and not every one. The sample shows over 85,000 clones, more than 85% of them seen only once. V is TRBV19 and J is TRBJ1-1; TRBD1 agrees at 7 bases. The sample comprised peripheral blood. The TCR comes from a man aged 18 to 35 with acute or convalescent COVID-19. The CDR3 loop reads CASNRQGLNTEAFF. CDR3 coding DNA: TGTGCCAGTAATCGACAGGGATTAAACACTGAAGCTTTCTTT.